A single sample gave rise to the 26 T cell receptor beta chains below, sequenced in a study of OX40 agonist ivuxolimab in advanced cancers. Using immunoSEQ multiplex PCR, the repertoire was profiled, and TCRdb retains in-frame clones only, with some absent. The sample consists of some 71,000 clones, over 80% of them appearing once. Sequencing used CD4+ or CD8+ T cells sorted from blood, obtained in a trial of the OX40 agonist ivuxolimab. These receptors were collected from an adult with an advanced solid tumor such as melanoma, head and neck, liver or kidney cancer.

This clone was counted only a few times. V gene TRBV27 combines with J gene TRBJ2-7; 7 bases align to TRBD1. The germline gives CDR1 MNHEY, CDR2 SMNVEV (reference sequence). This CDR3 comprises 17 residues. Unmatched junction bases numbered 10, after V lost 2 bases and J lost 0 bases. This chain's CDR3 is CASSLRSGGGISYEQYF. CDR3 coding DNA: TGTGCCAGCAGTTTAAGGTCAGGGGGTGGGATCTCCTACGAGCAGTACTTC.

The CDR3 DNA is TGTGCCAGCAGCTCACAGGGGGGTCCCAACAATGAGCAGTTCTTC. Protein: CASSSQGGPNNEQFF. V usage is TRBV7-2 and J usage is TRBJ2-1; 8 nucleotides match TRBD1. The CDR3 sequence is 15 residues long. V shed 4 bases, J shed 5 bases, and the junction held 7 bases outside the gene matches. In germline, CDR1 is SGHTA, CDR2 FQGNSA.

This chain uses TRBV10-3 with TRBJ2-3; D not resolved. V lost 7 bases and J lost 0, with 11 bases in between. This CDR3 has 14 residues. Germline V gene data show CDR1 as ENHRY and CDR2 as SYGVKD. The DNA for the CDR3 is TGTGCCATCAAAGGCGGATCTAGCACAGATACGCAGTATTTT. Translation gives CAIKGGSSTDTQYF.

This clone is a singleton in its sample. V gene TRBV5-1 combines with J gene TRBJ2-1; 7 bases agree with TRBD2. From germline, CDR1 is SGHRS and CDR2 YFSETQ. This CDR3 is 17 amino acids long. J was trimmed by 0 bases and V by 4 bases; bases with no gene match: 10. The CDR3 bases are TGCGCCAGCAGCCTAACCAGGGACTACAGCTCCTACAATGAGCAGTTCTTC. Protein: CASSLTRDYSSYNEQFF. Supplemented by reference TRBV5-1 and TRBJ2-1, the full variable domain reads KAGVTQTPRYLIKTRGQQVTLSCSPISGHRSVSWYQQTPGQGLQFLFEYFSETQRNKGNFPGRFSGRQFSNSRSEMNVSTLELGDSALYLCASSLTRDYSSYNEQFFGPGTRLTVL.

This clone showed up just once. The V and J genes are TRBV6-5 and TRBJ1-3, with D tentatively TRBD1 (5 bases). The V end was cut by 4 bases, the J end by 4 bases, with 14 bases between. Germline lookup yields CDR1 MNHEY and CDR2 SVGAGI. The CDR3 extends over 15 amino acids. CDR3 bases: TGTGCCAGCAGTTTCTCCGGGACGAGAGGAAACACCATATATTTT. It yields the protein CASSFSGTRGNTIYF.

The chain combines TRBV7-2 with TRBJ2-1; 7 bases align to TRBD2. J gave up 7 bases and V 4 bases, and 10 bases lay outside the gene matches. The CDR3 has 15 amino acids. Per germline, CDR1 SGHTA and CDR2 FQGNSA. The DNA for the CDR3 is TGTGCCAGCAGCTCTGGCGGGAGAGGAAAAAATGAGCAGTTCTTC. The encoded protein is CASSSGGRGKNEQFF.

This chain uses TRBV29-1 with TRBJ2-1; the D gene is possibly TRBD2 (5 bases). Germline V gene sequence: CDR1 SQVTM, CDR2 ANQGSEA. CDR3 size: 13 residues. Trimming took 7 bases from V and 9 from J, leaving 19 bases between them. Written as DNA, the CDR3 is TGCAGCGCCCCGGGGTCCCAACGTGGTGAGCAGTTCTTC. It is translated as CSAPGSQRGEQFF.

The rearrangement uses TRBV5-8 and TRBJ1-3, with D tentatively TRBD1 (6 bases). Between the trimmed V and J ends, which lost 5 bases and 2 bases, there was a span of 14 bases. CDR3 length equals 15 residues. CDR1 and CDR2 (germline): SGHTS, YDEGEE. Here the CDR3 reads CASRNYRVPGNTIYF. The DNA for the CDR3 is TGTGCCAGCAGAAACTACAGGGTGCCTGGAAACACCATATATTTT.

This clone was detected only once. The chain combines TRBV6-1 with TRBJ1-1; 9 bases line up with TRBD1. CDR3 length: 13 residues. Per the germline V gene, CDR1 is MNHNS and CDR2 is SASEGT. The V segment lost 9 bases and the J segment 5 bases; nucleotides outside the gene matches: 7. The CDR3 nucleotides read TGTGCCAGTCCGGGACAGGGAAATACTGAAGCTTTCTTT. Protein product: CASPGQGNTEAFF.

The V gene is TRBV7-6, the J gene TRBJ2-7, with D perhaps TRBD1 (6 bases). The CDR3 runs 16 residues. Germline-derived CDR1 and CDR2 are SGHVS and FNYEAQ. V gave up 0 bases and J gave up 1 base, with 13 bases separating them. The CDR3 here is CASSLAPGQSSYEQYF. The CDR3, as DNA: TGTGCCAGCAGCTTAGCACCGGGACAATCTTCCTACGAGCAGTACTTC.

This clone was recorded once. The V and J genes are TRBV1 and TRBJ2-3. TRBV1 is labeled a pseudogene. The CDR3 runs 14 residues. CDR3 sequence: CTSSQDQGPHTQYF. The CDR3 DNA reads TGCACCAGCAGCCAAGATCAAGGGCCTCATACGCAGTATTTT.

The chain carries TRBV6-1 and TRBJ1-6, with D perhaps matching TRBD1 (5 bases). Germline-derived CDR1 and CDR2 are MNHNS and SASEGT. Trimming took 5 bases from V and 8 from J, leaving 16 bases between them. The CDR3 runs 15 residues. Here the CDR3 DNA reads TGTGCCAGCAGTCGACCCTTTCGAGGGGATTCACCCCTCCACTTT. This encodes CASSRPFRGDSPLHF.

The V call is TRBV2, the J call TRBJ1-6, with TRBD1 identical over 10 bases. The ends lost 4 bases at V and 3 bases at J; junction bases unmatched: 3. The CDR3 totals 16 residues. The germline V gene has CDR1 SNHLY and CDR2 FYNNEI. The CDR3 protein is CASSGQGASYNSPLHF. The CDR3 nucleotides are TGTGCCAGCAGTGGACAGGGGGCGAGCTATAATTCACCCCTCCACTTT.

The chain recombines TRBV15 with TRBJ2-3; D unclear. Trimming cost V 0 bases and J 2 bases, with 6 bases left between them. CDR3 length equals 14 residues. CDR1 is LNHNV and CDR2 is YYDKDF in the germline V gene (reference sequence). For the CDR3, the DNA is TGTGCCACCAGCAGAGACAAGGCCACAGATACGCAGTATTTT. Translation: CATSRDKATDTQYF.

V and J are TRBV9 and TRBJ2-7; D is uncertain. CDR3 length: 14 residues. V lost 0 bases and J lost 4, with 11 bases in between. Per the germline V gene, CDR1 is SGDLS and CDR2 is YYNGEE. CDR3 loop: CASSVGNLGYEQYF. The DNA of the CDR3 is TGTGCCAGCAGCGTAGGGAACCTCGGTTACGAGCAGTACTTC.

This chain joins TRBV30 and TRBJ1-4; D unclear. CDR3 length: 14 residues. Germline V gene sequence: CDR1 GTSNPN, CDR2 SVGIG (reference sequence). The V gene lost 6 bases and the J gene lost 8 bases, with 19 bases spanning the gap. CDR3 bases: TGTGCCTGCGCGAGGTCCCTCGGGAAGGAAAAACTGTTTTTT. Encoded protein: CACARSLGKEKLFF.

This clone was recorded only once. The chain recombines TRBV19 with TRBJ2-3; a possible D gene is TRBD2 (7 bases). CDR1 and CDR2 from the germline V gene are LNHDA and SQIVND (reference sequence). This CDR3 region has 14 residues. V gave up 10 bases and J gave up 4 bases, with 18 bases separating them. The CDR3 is CATSEGGASDTQYF. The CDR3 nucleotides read TGTGCCACCTCGGAGGGGGGGGCCTCAGATACGCAGTATTTT.

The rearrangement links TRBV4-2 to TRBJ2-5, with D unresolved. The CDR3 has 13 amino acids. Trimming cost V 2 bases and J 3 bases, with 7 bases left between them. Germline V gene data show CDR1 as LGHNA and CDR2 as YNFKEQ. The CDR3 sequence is CASSQSREETQYF. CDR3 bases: TGTGCCAGCAGCCAAAGTAGGGAAGAGACCCAGTACTTC.

CDR3 sequence: CASRAGTRYDYGYTF. CDR3 bases: TGTGCCAGCAGGGCCGGGACACGATACGACTATGGCTACACCTTC. This chain connects TRBV6-1 to TRBJ1-2, with D tentatively TRBD1 (6 bases). The germline CDR1 and CDR2 sequences are MNHNS and SASEGT. V gave up 6 bases and J gave up 3 bases, with 17 bases separating them. The CDR3 runs 15 residues.

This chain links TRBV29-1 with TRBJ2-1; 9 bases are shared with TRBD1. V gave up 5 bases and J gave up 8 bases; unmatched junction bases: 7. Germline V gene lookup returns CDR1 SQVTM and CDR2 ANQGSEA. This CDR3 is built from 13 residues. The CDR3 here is CSVRQGEGYEQFF. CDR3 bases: TGCAGCGTTCGACAGGGGGAAGGTTATGAGCAGTTCTTC.

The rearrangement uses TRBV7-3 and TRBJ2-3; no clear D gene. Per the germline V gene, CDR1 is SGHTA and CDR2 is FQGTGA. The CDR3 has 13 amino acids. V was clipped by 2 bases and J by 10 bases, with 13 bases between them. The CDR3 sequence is CASSLEGFGAQYF. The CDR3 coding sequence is TGTGCCAGCAGCTTAGAAGGGTTTGGGGCGCAGTATTTT.

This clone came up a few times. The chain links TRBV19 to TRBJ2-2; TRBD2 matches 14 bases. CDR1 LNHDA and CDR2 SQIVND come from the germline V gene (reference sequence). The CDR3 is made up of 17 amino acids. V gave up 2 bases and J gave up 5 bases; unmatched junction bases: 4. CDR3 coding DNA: TGTGCCAGTAGTATACCGGGACTAGCGGGAGCTACCGGGGAGCTGTTTTTT. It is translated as CASSIPGLAGATGELFF. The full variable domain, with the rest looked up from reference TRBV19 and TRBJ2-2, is DGGITQSPKYLFRKEGQNVTLSCEQNLNHDAMYWYRQDPGQGLRLIYYSQIVNDFQKGDIAEGYSVSREKKESFPLTVTSAQKNPTAFYLCASSIPGLAGATGELFFGEGSRLTVL.

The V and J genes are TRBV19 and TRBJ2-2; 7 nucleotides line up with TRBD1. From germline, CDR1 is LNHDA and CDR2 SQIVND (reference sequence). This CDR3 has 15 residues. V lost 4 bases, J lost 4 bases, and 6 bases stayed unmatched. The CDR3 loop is CASSTGTEPTGELFF. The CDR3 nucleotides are TGTGCCAGTAGTACAGGGACAGAACCCACCGGGGAGCTGTTTTTT.

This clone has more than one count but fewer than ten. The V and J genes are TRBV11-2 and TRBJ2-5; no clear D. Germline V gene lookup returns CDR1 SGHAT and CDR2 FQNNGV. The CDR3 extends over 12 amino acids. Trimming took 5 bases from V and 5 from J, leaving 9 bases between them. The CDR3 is CASSPLSETQYF. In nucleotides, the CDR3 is TGTGCCAGCAGCCCCCTTTCGGAGACCCAGTACTTC. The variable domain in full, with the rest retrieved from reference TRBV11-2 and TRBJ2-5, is EAGVAQSPRYKIIEKRQSVAFWCNPISGHATLYWYQQILGQGPKLLIQFQNNGVVDDSQLPKDRFSAERLKGVDSTLKIQPAKLEDSAVYLCASSPLSETQYFGPGTRLLVL.

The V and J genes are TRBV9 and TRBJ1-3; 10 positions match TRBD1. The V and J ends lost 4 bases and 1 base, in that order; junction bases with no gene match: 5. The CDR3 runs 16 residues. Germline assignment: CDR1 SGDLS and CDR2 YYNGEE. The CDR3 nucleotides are TGTGCCAGCAGCTCCCGGACAGGGGGATCTGGAAACACCATATATTTT. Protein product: CASSSRTGGSGNTIYF.

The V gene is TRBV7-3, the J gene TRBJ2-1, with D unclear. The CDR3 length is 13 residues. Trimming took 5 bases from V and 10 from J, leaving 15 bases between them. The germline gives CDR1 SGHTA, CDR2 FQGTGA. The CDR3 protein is CASSRDPGREQFF. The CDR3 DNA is TGTGCCAGCAGCCGCGACCCCGGCCGGGAGCAGTTCTTC.